Each of the 7 T cell receptor beta chains below was sequenced from the same sample in a study of T cells after yellow fever vaccination. TCRdb reanalysed the 5' RACE reads using MiXCR and keeps one entry per CDR3 protein. The data show 550,000 to 750,000 distinct CDR3 sequences, with roughly 14% seen just once and around an eighth held by the top ten. The source material was PBMCs, sampled on the day of the yellow fever booster vaccination. These receptors all stem from a man aged 25 to 40 who received the YFV17D yellow fever vaccine.

This chain's CDR3 is CSAQTSGAYEQYF. In nucleotides, the CDR3 is TGCAGTGCCCAGACTAGCGGAGCTTACGAGCAGTACTTC. This chain connects TRBV20-1 to TRBJ2-7, with TRBD2 matching over 9 bases. The CDR3 is 13 residues long. V dropped 6 bases and J dropped 4; count of bases not matched to a gene: 7. Germline V CDR1 and CDR2: DFQATT, SNEGSKA (reference sequence).

The J gene is TRBJ2-7, the V gene TRBV5-1; D gene unclear. CDR3 length: 13 residues. Trimming stripped 3 bases from V and 3 bases from J, with 10 bases between. Looked up from germline, CDR1 is SGHRS and CDR2 is YFSETQ. CDR3 nucleotides: TGCGCCAGCAGCTCGGTAGGGCTCTACGAGCAGTACTTC. Protein sequence: CASSSVGLYEQYF. Together with reference TRBV5-1 and TRBJ2-7, the CDR3 gives the full variable domain: KAGVTQTPRYLIKTRGQQVTLSCSPISGHRSVSWYQQTPGQGLQFLFEYFSETQRNKGNFPGRFSGRQFSNSRSEMNVSTLELGDSALYLCASSSVGLYEQYFGPGTRLTVT.

This chain connects TRBV3-1 to TRBJ1-4; D possibly corresponds to TRBD1 (5 bases). This CDR3 contains 16 residues. Trimming cost V 1 base and J 0 bases, with 9 bases left between them. Germline V lookup: CDR1 LGHDT, CDR2 YNNKEL (reference sequence). CDR3 sequence reads: CASSQVLQATNEKLFF. The DNA for the CDR3 is TGTGCCAGCAGCCAAGTTTTACAGGCAACTAATGAAAAACTGTTTTTT.

The chain couples TRBV6-2 or TRBV6-3 to TRBJ2-5, with D perhaps TRBD1 or TRBD2 (5 bases each). This CDR3 contains 15 residues. Germline V CDR1 and CDR2: MNHEY, SVGEGT. Trimming pared 2 bases from V and 5 bases from J, leaving 15 bases between. CDR3 sequence reads: CASSYAPGPPETQYF. For the CDR3, the DNA is TGTGCCAGCAGTTACGCGCCGGGACCGCCGGAGACCCAGTACTTC.

V is TRBV6-2 or TRBV6-3 and J is TRBJ2-7; 12 bases are shared with TRBD2. The CDR3 extends over 15 amino acids. V was clipped by 6 bases and J by 2 bases; unmatched bases: 5. CDR1 and CDR2 from the germline V gene are MNHEY and SVGEGT. The CDR3 sequence: CASRQGLAGTYEQYF. In nucleotides, the CDR3 is TGTGCCAGCAGACAGGGACTAGCGGGCACCTACGAGCAGTACTTC.

This sequence joins TRBV19 and TRBJ2-2; D assignment may be TRBD1 or TRBD2 (6 bases each). This CDR3 region has 15 residues. CDR1 LNHDA and CDR2 SQIVND come from the germline V gene (reference sequence). Trimming stripped 9 bases from V and 2 bases from J, with 16 bases between. The CDR3 loop is CASRPGDTNTGELFF. In nucleotides, the CDR3 is TGTGCCAGCCGGCCGGGGGACACCAACACCGGGGAGCTGTTTTTT.

The genes are TRBV12-3 or TRBV12-4 and TRBJ2-3; 10 bases fit TRBD1. The CDR3 extends over 15 amino acids. With 5 bases clipped from V and 4 bases from J, the junction kept 6 bases outside the gene matches. The CDR3 protein is CASSIRTGGSDTQYF. CDR3 bases: TGTGCCAGCAGTATACGGACAGGGGGATCAGATACGCAGTATTTT.